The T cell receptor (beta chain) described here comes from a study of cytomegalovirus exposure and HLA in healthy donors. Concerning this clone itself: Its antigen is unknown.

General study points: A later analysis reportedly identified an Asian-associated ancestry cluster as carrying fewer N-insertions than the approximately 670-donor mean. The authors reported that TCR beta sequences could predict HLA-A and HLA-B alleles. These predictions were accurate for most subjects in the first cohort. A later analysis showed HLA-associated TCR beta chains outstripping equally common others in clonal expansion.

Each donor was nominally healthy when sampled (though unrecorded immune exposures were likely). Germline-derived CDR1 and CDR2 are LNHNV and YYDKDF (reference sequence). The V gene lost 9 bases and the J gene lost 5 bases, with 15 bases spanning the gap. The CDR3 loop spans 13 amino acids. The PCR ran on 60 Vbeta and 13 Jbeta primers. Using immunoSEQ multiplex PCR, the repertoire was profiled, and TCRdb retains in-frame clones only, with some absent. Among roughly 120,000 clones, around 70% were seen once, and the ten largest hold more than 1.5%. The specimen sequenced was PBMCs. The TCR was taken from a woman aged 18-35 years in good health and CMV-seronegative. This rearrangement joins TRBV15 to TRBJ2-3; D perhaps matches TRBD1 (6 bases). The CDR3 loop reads CATRWGTLDTQYF. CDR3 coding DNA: TGTGCCACGAGATGGGGGACACTAGATACGCAGTATTTT.